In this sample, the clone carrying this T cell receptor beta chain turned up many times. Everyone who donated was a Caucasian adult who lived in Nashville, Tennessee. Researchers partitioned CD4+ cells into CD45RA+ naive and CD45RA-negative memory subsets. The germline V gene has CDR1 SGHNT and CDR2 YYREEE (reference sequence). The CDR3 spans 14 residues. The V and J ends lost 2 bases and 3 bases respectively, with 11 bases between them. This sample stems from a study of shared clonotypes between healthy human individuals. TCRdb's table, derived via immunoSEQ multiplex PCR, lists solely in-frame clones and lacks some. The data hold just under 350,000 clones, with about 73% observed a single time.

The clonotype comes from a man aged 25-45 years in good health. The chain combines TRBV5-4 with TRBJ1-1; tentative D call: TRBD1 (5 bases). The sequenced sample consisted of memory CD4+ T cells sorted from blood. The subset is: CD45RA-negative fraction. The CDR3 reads CASSFVAGDTEAFF. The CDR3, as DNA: TGTGCCAGCAGCTTCGTCGCGGGGGACACTGAAGCTTTCTTT.